The rows below give T cell receptor beta chains drawn from one sample of a study of control samples from healthy donors and cancer patients. Produced via immunoSEQ multiplex PCR; TCRdb's table is partial and in-frame only. The sample includes about 180,000 clones, around 91% of them seen just once. Specimen: blood. The receptors originated from a woman in her forties or fifties in good health. The conserved cysteine and the conserved F or W are not part of the CDR3 here. A D gene is named only where the DNA matches it firmly.

V	D	CDR3
TRBV28	TRBD2	ASRPGLQETQY
TRBV10-1	NA	ASSESQQGRYEQY
TRBV5-1	NA	ASSQLGNYGYT
TRBV5-1	TRBD2	ASSLSFGLSLGTRGETQY
TRBV5-1	TRBD2	ASSAAGAPNEQF
TRBV18	NA	ASSDDRNQPQH
TRBV28	NA	ASTKTASYEQY
TRBV24-1	NA	ATSLKDEQY
TRBV4-3	NA	ASSQDLRETQY
TRBV6-2/TRBV6-3	TRBD1	ASSYTGGATEAF
TRBV3-1/TRBV3-2	NA	ASSQPANYGYT
TRBV9	NA	ASSVGRGGPDTQY
TRBV7-2	NA	ASSSAYEQY
TRBV12-3/TRBV12-4	TRBD2	ASEAGAYEQY
TRBV28	NA	ASSPRAGSQPQH
TRBV10-3	NA	AISGDRLQETQY
TRBV6-4	TRBD2	ASSDTPLEAGGGEQY
TRBV5-1	NA	ASSPWGEGSQPQH
TRBV5-1	NA	ASSQGYLTDTQY
TRBV30	NA	AWRKGPGQPQH